Shown below are 15 T cell receptor beta chains from a single sample sequenced in a study of PD-1 blockade in classical Hodgkin lymphoma. Time point described: cycle 4 day 1 (C4D1), after around six weeks of nivolumab. Relapse was seen in all patients after autologous stem cell transplantation, and brentuximab vedotin exposure was variable. Produced via immunoSEQ multiplex PCR; TCRdb's table is partial and in-frame only. The table includes around 50,000 clones, around 74% detected once. The sample in question was peripheral blood mononuclear cells (PBMCs), obtained before the fourth cycle of nivolumab. The receptors shown here come from a human donor with classical Hodgkin lymphoma.

In this sample, this clone turned up once. The chain uses TRBV5-1 and TRBJ1-2, with TRBD1 as a possible D gene (5 bases). Germline V gives CDR1 SGHRS, CDR2 YFSETQ. The CDR3 covers 13 residues. Trimming took off 4 bases at V and 5 bases at J, with 12 bases between the two ends. CDR3 region: CASSPGTGYGYTF. CDR3 in DNA: TGCGCCAGCAGCCCCGGAACAGGATATGGCTACACCTTC.

This chain joins TRBV11-3 and TRBJ2-1; TRBD1 might be the D (5 bases). V shed 5 bases and J shed 11 bases, with 10 bases lying between them. CDR3 length: 11 residues. The germline gives CDR1 SGHNT, CDR2 YENEEA. This CDR3 reads CASSDRQKQFF. CDR3 in DNA: TGTGCCAGCAGCGACCGACAGAAGCAGTTCTTC.

The rearrangement uses TRBV29-1 and TRBJ2-3, with TRBD2 matching 13 bases. V was pared by 4 bases and J by 6 bases, with 7 bases of the junction left unmatched. The germline V gene encodes CDR1 SQVTM and CDR2 ANQGSEA. This CDR3 is 15 amino acids long. This CDR3 reads CSVASTSGRPDTQYF. The CDR3 DNA is TGCAGCGTTGCCTCGACTAGCGGGAGGCCGGATACGCAGTATTTT.

V usage is TRBV11-2 and J usage is TRBJ1-1, with no clear D. This CDR3 is 16 amino acids long. Germline values: CDR1 SGHAT, CDR2 FQNNGV. Trimming shortened V by 6 bases and J by 0 bases, and 17 bases separated the two germline ends. CDR3 protein: CASSTPRGFMNTEAFF. The CDR3 DNA sequence: TGTGCCAGCAGTACTCCCCGGGGATTCATGAACACTGAAGCTTTCTTT.

A remark on this clone: Its ends do not fully match the called genes, so a read error is possible. V is TRBV7-7 and J is TRBJ2-1; tentatively, D is TRBD2 (6 bases). The CDR3 extends over 16 amino acids. CDR1 and CDR2 (germline): SSHAT, FNYEAQ (reference sequence). The CDR3 DNA reads TGTGCTAGCAGTCAACCCGGACTACTCTCAAAAGAGGGGCAGTTCTTC. Amino acid sequence: CASSQPGLLSKEGQFF.

This chain uses TRBV6-5 with TRBJ2-7; D gene ambiguous. CDR3 length: 13 residues. Per the germline V gene, CDR1 is MNHEY and CDR2 is SVGAGI. V dropped 7 bases and J dropped 2 bases, with 12 bases sitting between them. The CDR3 reads CASKLGGPYEQYF. CDR3 bases: TGTGCCAGCAAGCTCGGCGGACCCTACGAGCAGTACTTC.

The CDR3 is CSVVLVGAAYEQYF. In nucleotides, the CDR3 is TGCAGCGTTGTTCTCGTCGGGGCAGCCTACGAGCAGTACTTC. This chain links TRBV29-1 with TRBJ2-7; possibly TRBD1 or TRBD2 for D (5 bases each). The CDR3 is 14 amino acids. The germline CDR1 and CDR2 sequences are SQVTM and ANQGSEA. V was trimmed by 4 bases and J by 2 bases, leaving 15 bases between them.

Concerning this clone itself: Other DNA sequences in the same sample also yield this CDR3. The genes are TRBV30 and TRBJ2-5; no clear D gene. V was pared by 7 bases and J by 0 bases, with 6 bases between. The length of the CDR3 is 11 residues. Per the germline V gene, CDR1 is GTSNPN and CDR2 is SVGIG (reference sequence). Here the CDR3 reads CAFNNQETQYF. In nucleotides, the CDR3 is TGTGCCTTTAATAACCAAGAGACCCAGTACTTC.

This clone showed up just a few times. The chain couples TRBV4-3 to TRBJ2-7, with TRBD2 as a possible D gene (6 bases). This CDR3 is 16 amino acids long. Germline values: CDR1 LGHNA, CDR2 YSLEER. Trimming removed 0 bases from V and 0 bases from J, with 12 bases in between. The CDR3 here is CASSQEASAFSYEQYF. The CDR3 DNA reads as TGCGCCAGCAGCCAAGAGGCTAGCGCGTTCTCCTACGAGCAGTACTTC.

The chain has TRBV30 and TRBJ1-1; D possibly corresponds to TRBD1 (5 bases). Germline CDR1 reads GTSNPN; CDR2 reads SVGIG (reference sequence). V lost 0 bases, J lost 4 bases, and 24 bases lay in between. CDR3 length: 18 amino acids. The CDR3 is CAWSVKELSQGVLTEAFF. In DNA form, the CDR3 reads TGTGCCTGGAGTGTAAAGGAGTTAAGCCAGGGAGTTCTCACTGAAGCTTTCTTT.

Only a few counts were recorded for this clone. The chain joins TRBV5-1 to TRBJ2-7; TRBD2 agrees at 10 bases. The CDR3 spans 19 residues. Germline V gives CDR1 SGHRS, CDR2 YFSETQ. The trim removed 1 base at V and 2 bases at J, leaving 15 bases unmatched. CDR3 sequence reads: CASSLRASGRSPTTYEQYF. CDR3 DNA: TGCGCCAGCAGCTTGAGGGCTAGCGGGAGAAGCCCTACCACCTACGAGCAGTACTTC.

This chain uses TRBV13 with TRBJ1-2; D might be TRBD1 (5 bases). The V end was cut by 5 bases, the J end by 4 bases, with 35 bases between. Germline V CDR1 and CDR2: PRHDT, FYEKMQ (reference sequence). This CDR3 comprises 21 residues. CDR3 sequence (DNA): TGTGCCAGCAGCAGATCCGGTAATTTGAACGTTTGCCAACGGGGGGGCTATGGCTACACCTTC. Translating it yields CASSRSGNLNVCQRGGYGYTF.

Concerning this clone itself: The same CDR3 arises from other DNA sequences in this sample as well. The genes are TRBV18 and TRBJ2-3; 8 positions match TRBD1. This CDR3 has 15 residues. J was trimmed by 4 bases and V by 0 bases; bases with no gene match: 3. CDR1 and CDR2 from the germline V gene are KGHSH and LQKENI. The CDR3 here is CASSPPGQGSDTQYF. The CDR3, as DNA: TGTGCCAGCTCACCACCCGGACAGGGATCAGATACGCAGTATTTT.

The chain joins TRBV7-8 to TRBJ2-1; the D gene could be TRBD1 or TRBD2 (6 bases each). This CDR3 comprises 17 residues. Germline-derived CDR1 and CDR2 are SGHVS and FQNEAQ. The germline V and J ends were trimmed by 3 bases and 3 bases, with 18 bases remaining between them. The CDR3 nucleotides read TGTGCCAGCAGCTTTCTGCGGGGCTCAGGGGTCTACAATGAGCAGTTCTTC. It specifies CASSFLRGSGVYNEQFF. The variable domain in full, completed from reference TRBV7-8 and TRBJ2-1, reads GAGVSQSPRYKVAKRGQDVALRCDPISGHVSLFWYQQALGQGPEFLTYFQNEAQLDKSGLPSDRFFAERPEGSVSTLKIQRTQQEDSAVYLCASSFLRGSGVYNEQFFGPGTRLTVL.

The CDR3 loop reads CASSGDRGQLQAFF. The DNA of the CDR3 is TGTGCCAGCAGTGGGGACAGGGGCCAGCTGCAAGCTTTCTTT. This sequence joins TRBV6-1 and TRBJ1-1, with 10 positions matching TRBD1. Germline values: CDR1 MNHNS, CDR2 SASEGT. Trimming at V came to 4 bases and at J to 9 bases, leaving 8 bases not matched to a gene. The CDR3 spans 14 residues.